The following is a TCR beta chain sequence with its context. The antigen is unknown. Trimming took 8 bases from V and 6 from J, leaving 6 bases between them. CDR1 and CDR2 (germline): MNHNS, SASEGT. This CDR3 contains 10 residues. The data derive from a study of graft-versus-host responses after intestinal transplantation. In the study overall: Recipients obtained multivisceral, liver-intestinal, or isolated intestinal transplants. General study points: Present in recipient marrow, GvH clones included some that appeared first in ileum or blood.

Clones were read by immunoSEQ multiplex PCR, and TCRdb kept only the in-frame ones, dropping some. The sample has 95,000 to 110,000 clones, about nine tenths seen once. The chain links TRBV6-1 to TRBJ2-3; no reliable D call. The receptor's source is a human donor who was the organ donor for an intestinal transplant. This specimen was unstimulated CD4+ T cells sorted from spleen or lymph node cells, taken before transplant. The CDR3 bases are TGTGCCAGCTCAAGGGATACGCAGTATTTT. Its translation: CASSRDTQYF.